The 10 T cell receptor beta chains listed next were all sequenced from one sample in a study of cytomegalovirus exposure and HLA in healthy donors. Both 60 Vbeta primers and 13 Jbeta primers went into the PCR. Produced via immunoSEQ multiplex PCR; TCRdb's table is partial and in-frame only. The repertoire holds roughly 98,000 clones, 70% to 80% seen once, with roughly 11% in the top ten. Sequencing was done on a sample of PBMCs. All receptors derive from a man aged 18 to 30 in good health and CMV-seropositive.

The sample holds one count of this clone. The chain links TRBV11-3 to TRBJ1-1; TRBD1 matches 7 bases. CDR1 and CDR2 from the germline V gene are SGHNT and YENEEA. This CDR3 has 13 amino acids. The ends lost 0 bases at V and 10 bases at J; junction bases unmatched: 5. The CDR3 DNA follows: TGTGCCAGCAGCTTAGAGCCGGGGACAGCAGCTTTCTTT. Amino acid sequence: CASSLEPGTAAFF.

V and J are TRBV19 and TRBJ1-3; 7 nucleotides match TRBD1. V shed 6 bases and J 2 bases; nucleotides not matched to a gene: 1. The CDR3 has 13 amino acids. Germline CDR1 LNHDA, CDR2 SQIVND (reference sequence). The CDR3 DNA sequence: TGTGCCAGTAGAACAGGGGCTGGAAACACCATATATTTT. It is translated as CASRTGAGNTIYF.

This clone was seen just once. This chain links TRBV5-4 with TRBJ2-7; D ambiguous. CDR3 length equals 14 residues. Per germline, CDR1 SGHNT and CDR2 YYREEE (reference sequence). Trimming stripped 3 bases from V and 3 bases from J, with 13 bases between. In nucleotides, the CDR3 is TGTGCCAGCAGCTCCCTGAACCGAGGCTACGAGCAGTACTTC. This sequence encodes CASSSLNRGYEQYF.

This clone was observed a single time. The V and J genes are TRBV10-3 and TRBJ2-5; D uncertain. Germline CDR1 ENHRY, CDR2 SYGVKD. Trimming left V 6 bases short and J 2 bases short, with 7 bases between. This CDR3 comprises 12 residues. The CDR3 DNA reads as TGTGCCATCAGCCTAACGCAAGAGACCCAGTACTTC. It encodes CAISLTQETQYF.

The chain uses TRBV5-6 and TRBJ2-2, with 11 nucleotides matching TRBD2. Germline CDR1 and CDR2: SGHDT and YYEEEE. The CDR3 is 18 amino acids. The J segment lost 5 bases and the V segment lost 3 bases, leaving 12 bases of the junction unmatched. The chain's CDR3 is CASSSASGGSAGTGELFF. In DNA form, the CDR3 reads TGTGCCAGCAGCTCGGCTAGCGGGGGGTCGGCGGGAACCGGGGAGCTGTTTTTT.

The rearrangement links TRBV5-1 to TRBJ1-1; 7 bases match TRBD1. After removal of 0 bases from V and 4 bases from J, the junction contained 3 bases not matched to a gene. CDR3 length equals 14 residues. The germline V gene encodes CDR1 SGHRS and CDR2 YFSETQ. The CDR3 reads CASSLEAGGTEAFF. DNA of the CDR3: TGCGCCAGCAGCTTGGAGGCAGGGGGCACTGAAGCTTTCTTT.

The chain is built from TRBV4-1 and TRBJ2-1; TRBD1 agrees at 7 bases. The CDR3 has 18 amino acids. The germline CDR1 and CDR2 sequences are MGHRA and YSYEKL. V lost 0 bases, J lost 0 bases, and 8 bases stayed unmatched. As DNA, the CDR3 is TGCGCCAGCAGCCAAGAACCCGGGACAGCTAGCTCCTACAATGAGCAGTTCTTC. Translated: CASSQEPGTASSYNEQFF.

V is TRBV7-9 and J is TRBJ1-3; 9 bases match TRBD1. The CDR3 is 16 residues long. With V trimmed by 2 bases and J by 1 base, 3 bases remained unmatched. Per the germline V gene, CDR1 is SEHNR and CDR2 is FQNEAQ (reference sequence). DNA for the CDR3: TGTGCCAGCAGCTTAACCGGGACAGGGTCTGGAAACACCATATATTTT. Protein sequence: CASSLTGTGSGNTIYF.

The J gene is TRBJ1-5, the V gene TRBV5-6; possible D gene TRBD1, 6 bases. Germline V gene lookup returns CDR1 SGHDT and CDR2 YYEEEE. The CDR3 spans 15 residues. Trimming took off 0 bases at V and 1 base at J, with 8 bases between the two ends. CDR3 loop: CASSLVGASNQPQHF. CDR3 DNA: TGTGCCAGCAGCTTGGTGGGGGCAAGCAATCAGCCCCAGCATTTT.

This sequence joins TRBV5-1 and TRBJ1-6; D ambiguous. With 6 bases removed from V and 0 bases from J, the gap between germline ends came to 13 bases. The CDR3 spans 16 residues. Germline CDR1 SGHRS, CDR2 YFSETQ. CDR3: CASKKGVSSYNSPLHF. The CDR3 nucleotides read TGCGCCAGCAAGAAAGGAGTCAGCTCCTATAATTCACCCCTCCACTTT.